These 30 T cell receptor beta chains originate from one sample sequenced in a study. TCRdb independently ran MiXCR on the RT-PCR reads; one entry per CDR3 protein. The data show 550,000 to 750,000 distinct CDR3 sequences, 13% to 15% seen once. The sequenced material came from memory CD4+ T cells from blood. The source is a female donor in good health, serving as a healthy control.

V usage is TRBV20-1 and J usage is TRBJ1-1, with no clear D. The CDR3 runs to 13 residues. Germline-derived CDR1 and CDR2 are DFQATT and SNEGSKA (reference sequence). Trimming left V 3 bases short and J 3 bases short, with 11 bases between. CDR3 in amino acids: CSARPDADTEAFF. In nucleotides, the CDR3 is TGCAGTGCTAGGCCGGACGCCGACACTGAAGCTTTCTTT.

The V call is TRBV20-1, the J call TRBJ2-7, with 10 positions matching TRBD2. The V gene's germline CDR1 is DFQATT and CDR2 SNEGSKA (reference sequence). The CDR3 is made up of 16 amino acids. Losses at the gene ends were 5 bases for V and 1 base for J; bases not matched to a gene: 11. The CDR3 sequence is CSALSRASGGSYEQYF. CDR3 in DNA: TGCAGTGCTCTCTCGCGTGCTAGCGGGGGATCCTACGAGCAGTACTTC.

The chain recombines TRBV7-2 with TRBJ1-2, with D possibly being TRBD1 (5 bases). The CDR3 loop spans 15 amino acids. The ends were cut back, 5 bases at V and 5 bases at J, with 18 bases in the middle. Germline loops: CDR1 SGHTA, CDR2 FQGNSA. This CDR3 reads CASSPNTGTDYGYTF. CDR3 bases: TGTGCCAGCAGCCCCAATACCGGGACTGATTATGGCTACACCTTC.

This clonotype has a handful of counts. The rearrangement uses TRBV18 and TRBJ1-5; the D gene is possibly TRBD1 (5 bases). The V gene lost 3 bases and the J gene lost 3 bases, with 12 bases spanning the gap. The CDR3 runs to 15 residues. The germline V gene encodes CDR1 KGHSH and CDR2 LQKENI. The CDR3 sequence is CASSPSSGNNQPQHF. The CDR3, as DNA: TGTGCCAGCTCACCGAGTTCAGGGAACAATCAGCCCCAGCATTTT. The full variable domain, completed using reference TRBV18 and TRBJ1-5, is NAGVMQNPRHLVRRRGQEARLRCSPMKGHSHVYWYRQLPEEGLKFMVYLQKENIIDESGMPKERFSAEFPKEGPSILRIQQVVRGDSAAYFCASSPSSGNNQPQHFGDGTRLSIL.

The V and J genes are TRBV29-1 and TRBJ1-2; D is perhaps TRBD1 (5 bases). Trimming removed 4 bases at V and 0 bases at J, with 15 bases between. The CDR3 loop spans 15 amino acids. Germline V gene lookup returns CDR1 SQVTM and CDR2 ANQGSEA. CDR3 in amino acids: CSVADRQWTNYGYTF. The CDR3, as DNA: TGCAGCGTTGCGGATAGACAGTGGACTAACTATGGCTACACCTTC. The full variable domain, with the rest looked up from reference TRBV29-1 and TRBJ1-2, is SAVISQKPSRDICQRGTSLTIQCQVDSQVTMMFWYRQQPGQSLTLIATANQGSEATYESGFVIDKFPISRPNLTFSTLTVSNMSPEDSSIYLCSVADRQWTNYGYTFGSGTRLTVV.

This clonotype was counted at least ten times. V is TRBV5-1 and J is TRBJ1-3, with D maybe TRBD1 (6 bases). Trimming cost V 2 bases and J 0 bases, with 15 bases left between them. This CDR3 has 17 residues. Germline CDR1 and CDR2: SGHRS and YFSETQ. The chain's CDR3 is CASSFSGQTNSGNTIYF. The CDR3 DNA reads TGCGCCAGCAGCTTCTCAGGACAGACTAACTCTGGAAACACCATATATTTT. Based on the CDR3 plus reference TRBV5-1 and TRBJ1-3, the full variable domain is KAGVTQTPRYLIKTRGQQVTLSCSPISGHRSVSWYQQTPGQGLQFLFEYFSETQRNKGNFPGRFSGRQFSNSRSEMNVSTLELGDSALYLCASSFSGQTNSGNTIYFGEGSWLTVV.

There are many counts of this clonotype. This chain links TRBV20-1 with TRBJ2-7; TRBD1 matches 9 bases. CDR3 size: 15 residues. J was trimmed by 1 base and V by 5 bases; bases with no gene match: 9. The germline V gene encodes CDR1 DFQATT and CDR2 SNEGSKA (reference sequence). DNA of the CDR3: TGCAGTGCTGGCGGGGTTGACAGGGGGTCCTACGAGCAGTACTTC. Translating it yields CSAGGVDRGSYEQYF.

The chain is built from TRBV20-1 and TRBJ1-2; D may be TRBD1 (6 bases). Trimming removed 8 bases at V and 4 bases at J, with 8 bases between. Germline lookup yields CDR1 DFQATT and CDR2 SNEGSKA (reference sequence). CDR3 size: 10 residues. The DNA of the CDR3 is TGCAGTCAAGGGGGCTATGGCTACACCTTC. Translating it yields CSQGGYGYTF.

Note on this clonotype: Compared with germline, one end of the junction differs, possibly owing to a read error. J is TRBJ2-7 and V is TRBV7-7; no clear D. This CDR3 is 13 amino acids long. Germline CDR1 reads SSHAT; CDR2 reads FNYEAQ (reference sequence). CDR3 protein: CASSLEVNYEQYF. CDR3 nucleotides: TGTGCTAGCAGTCTTGAGGTTAACTACGAGCAGTACTTC.

This clonotype appeared a few times. The chain links TRBV7-2 to TRBJ1-5; no reliable D call. Trimming removed 5 bases at V and 4 bases at J, with 15 bases between. The CDR3 consists of 15 residues. Germline V gene data show CDR1 as SGHTA and CDR2 as FQGNSA. CDR3 nucleotide sequence: TGTGCCAGCAGCCCCTCGGGGAGAGGTAATCAGCCCCAGCATTTT. Encoded protein: CASSPSGRGNQPQHF.

This clonotype was found many times. The J gene is TRBJ2-5, the V gene TRBV30; D unresolved. The CDR3 is 11 residues long. CDR1 GTSNPN and CDR2 SVGIG come from the germline V gene (reference sequence). Trimming removed 0 bases at V and 5 bases at J, with 4 bases between. The CDR3 sequence: CAWSVGETQYF. The DNA for the CDR3 is TGTGCCTGGAGTGTAGGGGAGACCCAGTACTTC.

The chain employs TRBV16 and TRBJ1-2; a weak D match, TRBD1 (6 bases). Germline CDR1 is KGHSY and CDR2 is FQNENV. This CDR3 spans 14 amino acids. V dropped 0 bases and J dropped 7 bases, with 12 bases sitting between them. The CDR3 sequence is CASSQSQGGAGYTF. The CDR3 bases are TGTGCCAGCAGCCAATCGCAAGGGGGTGCTGGCTACACCTTC.

In its sample, this clonotype was seen a few times. This sequence joins TRBV20-1 and TRBJ2-3; 7 bases are a match to TRBD2. The CDR3 runs to 16 residues. Germline assignment: CDR1 DFQATT and CDR2 SNEGSKA (reference sequence). V dropped 5 bases and J dropped 6; count of bases not matched to a gene: 17. CDR3 bases: TGCAGTGCTCCCCTCTCGAGGGGAGGGCCGAGGGATACGCAGTATTTT. Translation gives CSAPLSRGGPRDTQYF.

In the case of this clonotype: This could be a read error, since a much larger clone is one nucleotide away. The chain links TRBV29-1 to TRBJ1-5; 8 nucleotides line up with TRBD1. Germline CDR1 SQVTM, CDR2 ANQGSEA. This CDR3 spans 13 amino acids. V lost 4 bases, J lost 10 bases, and 9 bases stayed unmatched. The CDR3 region has the DNA TGCAGCGTTGCGCAGGGGGCAAGTCACCCCCAGCATTTT. It is translated as CSVAQGASHPQHF. Based on the CDR3 plus reference TRBV29-1 and TRBJ1-5, the full variable domain is SAVISQKPSRDICQRGTSLTIQCQVDSQVTMMFWYRQQPGQSLTLIATANQGSEATYESGFVIDKFPISRPNLTFSTLTVSNMSPEDSSIYLCSVAQGASHPQHFGDGTRLSIL.

This clonotype was seen repeatedly, ten times or more. This chain uses TRBV5-5 with TRBJ2-3; 8 bases are a match to TRBD2. From germline, CDR1 is SGHKS and CDR2 YYEKEE (reference sequence). J gave up 6 bases and V 2 bases, and 11 bases lay outside the gene matches. The CDR3 is 16 amino acids. CDR3 sequence reads: CASSFGAGGPLDTQYF. The CDR3, as DNA: TGTGCCAGCAGCTTCGGCGCGGGAGGTCCATTGGATACGCAGTATTTT.

This clonotype was seen repeatedly, ten times or more. The chain has TRBV10-3 and TRBJ2-5; 7 bases match TRBD2. V lost 5 bases and J lost 5; bases outside the gene matches: 11. Germline-derived CDR1 and CDR2 are ENHRY and SYGVKD. The CDR3 is 15 residues long. In DNA form, the CDR3 reads TGTGCCATCAGTAGCGGGGAGATGGGTTCGGAGACCCAGTACTTC. Protein sequence: CAISSGEMGSETQYF.

J is TRBJ2-3 and V is TRBV7-9; the match to TRBD2 covers 7 bases. The CDR3 has 14 residues. Looked up from germline, CDR1 is SEHNR and CDR2 is FQNEAQ (reference sequence). The junction had 7 bases not matched to a gene; V was cut back by 4 bases and J by 6 bases. The CDR3 nucleotides are TGTGCCAGCAGCTCAGGGACCGGGAGGGATACGCAGTATTTT. Amino acid sequence: CASSSGTGRDTQYF.

J is TRBJ2-1 and V is TRBV4-2, with TRBD2 identical over 10 bases. The CDR3 runs to 17 residues. From germline, CDR1 is LGHNA and CDR2 YNFKEQ. The ends lost 0 bases at V and 6 bases at J; junction bases unmatched: 8. This CDR3 is CASSQDGTTSGRNEQFF. The CDR3 DNA reads as TGTGCCAGCAGCCAAGATGGTACGACTAGCGGGCGCAATGAGCAGTTCTTC.

This chain connects TRBV4-1 to TRBJ2-4; 12 nucleotides match TRBD1. The trim removed 0 bases at V and 6 bases at J, leaving 9 bases unmatched. The germline V gene has CDR1 MGHRA and CDR2 YSYEKL. The CDR3 extends over 18 amino acids. The CDR3 DNA follows: TGCGCCAGCAGCCAAGAGGAGGGACAGGGGGCCTTGAGAAACATTCAGTACTTC. Amino acids: CASSQEEGQGALRNIQYF.

This clonotype was seen only a few times. The rearrangement uses TRBV20-1 and TRBJ1-6; no clear D gene. This CDR3 is 14 amino acids long. The V gene lost 6 bases and the J gene lost 9 bases, with 18 bases spanning the gap. Germline assignment: CDR1 DFQATT and CDR2 SNEGSKA (reference sequence). Here the CDR3 reads CSASPGSVPSPLHF. As DNA, the CDR3 is TGCAGTGCCAGCCCGGGTAGTGTTCCTTCACCCCTCCACTTT.

This clonotype was observed a few times. The chain joins TRBV7-9 to TRBJ1-1, with D perhaps matching TRBD1 (5 bases). This CDR3 has 12 amino acids. Germline CDR1 is SEHNR and CDR2 is FQNEAQ (reference sequence). V shed 8 bases and J shed 1 base, with 8 bases lying between them. In DNA, the CDR3 is TGTGCCAGCGCAACAGGGAACACTGAAGCTTTCTTT. Protein sequence: CASATGNTEAFF.

This clonotype was seen ten or more times. J is TRBJ1-2 and V is TRBV12-5; no clear D gene. Germline V lookup: CDR1 LGHNT, CDR2 FRNRAP. V lost 5 bases, J lost 8 bases, and 18 bases lay in between. The CDR3 runs 14 residues. The CDR3 coding sequence is TGTGCTAGTGGTCCGGGCGAACCACCCGGAGGCTACACCTTC. Its protein product is CASGPGEPPGGYTF.

The CDR3 reads CASSPQGQGADTQYF. The CDR3 coding sequence is TGTGCCAGCTCACCACAAGGACAGGGGGCAGATACGCAGTATTTT. V usage is TRBV18 and J usage is TRBJ2-3, with 10 bases identical to TRBD1. With V trimmed by 1 base and J by 4 bases, 2 bases remained unmatched. The V gene's germline CDR1 is KGHSH and CDR2 LQKENI. The CDR3 totals 15 residues.

There are many counts of this clonotype. This sequence joins TRBV30 and TRBJ2-1, with 7 bases identical to TRBD2. J was trimmed by 7 bases and V by 3 bases; bases with no gene match: 3. The CDR3 runs to 12 residues. Germline V lookup: CDR1 GTSNPN, CDR2 SVGIG (reference sequence). The CDR3, as DNA: TGTGCCTGGAGAACCGGGGGGAATGAGCAGTTCTTC. Encoded protein: CAWRTGGNEQFF.

This clonotype was observed at least ten times. V is TRBV20-1 and J is TRBJ2-7, with TRBD1 matching 9 bases. The CDR3 loop spans 13 amino acids. The V gene's germline CDR1 is DFQATT and CDR2 SNEGSKA (reference sequence). V shed 5 bases and J 0 bases; nucleotides not matched to a gene: 2. The CDR3 spells CSAGTGFSYEQYF. CDR3 nucleotide sequence: TGCAGTGCTGGGACAGGGTTCTCCTACGAGCAGTACTTC.

This clonotype was recorded many times. The J gene is TRBJ2-1, the V gene TRBV18, with a tentative D call TRBD2 (6 bases). Looked up from germline, CDR1 is KGHSH and CDR2 is LQKENI. The CDR3 has 14 amino acids. Trimming pared 4 bases from V and 10 bases from J, leaving 17 bases between. CDR3 sequence reads: CASSLPTGGAEQFF. CDR3 bases: TGTGCCAGCTCACTCCCTACAGGAGGGGCCGAGCAGTTCTTC.

This clonotype was observed a few times. The genes are TRBV11-1 and TRBJ2-7, with 8 bases lining up with TRBD2. V gave up 5 bases and J gave up 5 bases; unmatched junction bases: 8. CDR3 length equals 14 residues. The V gene's germline CDR1 is SGHAT and CDR2 FQDESV (reference sequence). The CDR3 DNA is TGTGCCAGCAGCACCGGGACTAGTACCGACGAGCAGTACTTC. Translating it yields CASSTGTSTDEQYF.

This clonotype was detected ten times or more. The chain links TRBV5-6 to TRBJ2-1; D is undetermined. The germline gives CDR1 SGHDT, CDR2 YYEEEE. The length of the CDR3 is 16 residues. Trimming left V 0 bases short and J 0 bases short, with 10 bases between. Here the CDR3 reads CASSLAPRSSYNEQFF. The DNA of the CDR3 is TGTGCCAGCAGCTTGGCCCCTAGGAGCTCCTACAATGAGCAGTTCTTC.

This clonotype was detected only a few times. This chain links TRBV3-1 with TRBJ1-4; 9 positions match TRBD1. Trimming cost V 4 bases and J 4 bases; bases outside gene matches: 4. Germline V gene lookup returns CDR1 LGHDT and CDR2 YNNKEL (reference sequence). The CDR3 totals 15 residues. Here the CDR3 reads CASSLAGQGNEKLFF. The CDR3 coding sequence is TGTGCCAGCAGCCTAGCGGGACAGGGTAATGAAAAACTGTTTTTT.

The chain recombines TRBV20-1 with TRBJ2-5; D possibly corresponds to TRBD2 (6 bases). From germline, CDR1 is DFQATT and CDR2 SNEGSKA (reference sequence). The germline V and J ends were trimmed by 4 bases and 2 bases, with 17 bases remaining between them. The CDR3 covers 15 residues. Here the CDR3 reads CSANGWDSGQETQYF. CDR3 nucleotides: TGCAGTGCTAACGGATGGGACTCGGGGCAAGAGACCCAGTACTTC.